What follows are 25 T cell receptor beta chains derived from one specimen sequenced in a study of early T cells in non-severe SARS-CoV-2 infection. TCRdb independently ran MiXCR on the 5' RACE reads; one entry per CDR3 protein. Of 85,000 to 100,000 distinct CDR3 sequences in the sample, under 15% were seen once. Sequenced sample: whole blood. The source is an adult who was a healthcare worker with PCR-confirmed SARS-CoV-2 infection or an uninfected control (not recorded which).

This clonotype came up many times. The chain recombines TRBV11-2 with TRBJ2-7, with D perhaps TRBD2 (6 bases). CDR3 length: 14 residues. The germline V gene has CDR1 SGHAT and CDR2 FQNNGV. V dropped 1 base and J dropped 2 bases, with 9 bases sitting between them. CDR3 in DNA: TGTGCCAGCAGCTTAGGTCTAGCGACCTACGAGCAGTACTTC. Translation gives CASSLGLATYEQYF.

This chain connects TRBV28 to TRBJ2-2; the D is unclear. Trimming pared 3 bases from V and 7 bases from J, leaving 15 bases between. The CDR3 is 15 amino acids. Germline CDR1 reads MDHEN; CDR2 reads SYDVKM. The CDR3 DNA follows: TGTGCCAGCAGTTTGTGGGCGGATCCGAACGGGGAGCTGTTTTTT. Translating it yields CASSLWADPNGELFF.

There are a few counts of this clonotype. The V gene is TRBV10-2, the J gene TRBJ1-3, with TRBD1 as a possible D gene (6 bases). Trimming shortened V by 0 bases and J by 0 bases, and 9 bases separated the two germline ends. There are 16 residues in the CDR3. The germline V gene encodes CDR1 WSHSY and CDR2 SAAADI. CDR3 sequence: CASSESRGGSGNTIYF. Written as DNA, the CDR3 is TGCGCCAGCAGTGAGTCGAGAGGGGGCTCTGGAAACACCATATATTTT.

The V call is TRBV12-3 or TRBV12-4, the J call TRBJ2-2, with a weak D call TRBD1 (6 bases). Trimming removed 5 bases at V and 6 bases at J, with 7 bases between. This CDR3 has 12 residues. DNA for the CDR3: TGTGCCAGCAGTCAGGGGTCCGGGGAGCTGTTTTTT. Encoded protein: CASSQGSGELFF.

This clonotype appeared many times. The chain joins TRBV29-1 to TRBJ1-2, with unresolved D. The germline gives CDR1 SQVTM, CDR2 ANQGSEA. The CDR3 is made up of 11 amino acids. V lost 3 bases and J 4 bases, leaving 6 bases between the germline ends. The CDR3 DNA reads TGCAGCGTTGATGCGGCCTATGGCTACACCTTC. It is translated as CSVDAAYGYTF.

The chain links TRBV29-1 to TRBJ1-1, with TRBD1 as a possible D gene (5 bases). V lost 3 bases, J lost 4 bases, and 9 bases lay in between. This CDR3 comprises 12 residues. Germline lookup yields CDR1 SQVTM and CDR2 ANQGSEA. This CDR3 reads CSVEAGGTEAFF. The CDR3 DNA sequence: TGCAGCGTTGAGGCGGGGGGCACTGAAGCTTTCTTT.

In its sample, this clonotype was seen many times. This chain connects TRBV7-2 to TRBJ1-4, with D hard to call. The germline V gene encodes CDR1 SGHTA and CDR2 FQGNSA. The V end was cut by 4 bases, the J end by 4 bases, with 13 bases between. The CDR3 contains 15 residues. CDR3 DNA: TGTGCCAGCAGCTCCCAACAGACCCATAATGAAAAACTGTTTTTT. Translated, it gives CASSSQQTHNEKLFF.

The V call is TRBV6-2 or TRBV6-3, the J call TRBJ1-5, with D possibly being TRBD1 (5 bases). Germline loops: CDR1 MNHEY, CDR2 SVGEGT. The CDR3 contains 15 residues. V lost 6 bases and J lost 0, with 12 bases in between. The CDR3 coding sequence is TGTGCCAGCAGCTCCCGGGACGTTAGCAATCAGCCCCAGCATTTT. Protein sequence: CASSSRDVSNQPQHF.

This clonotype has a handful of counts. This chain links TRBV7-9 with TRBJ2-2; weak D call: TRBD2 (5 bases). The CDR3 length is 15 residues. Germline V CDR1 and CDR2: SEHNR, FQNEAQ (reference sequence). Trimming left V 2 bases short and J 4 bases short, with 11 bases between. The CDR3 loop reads CASSLRSRGTGELFF. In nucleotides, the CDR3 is TGTGCCAGCAGCTTAAGATCCCGGGGCACCGGGGAGCTGTTTTTT.

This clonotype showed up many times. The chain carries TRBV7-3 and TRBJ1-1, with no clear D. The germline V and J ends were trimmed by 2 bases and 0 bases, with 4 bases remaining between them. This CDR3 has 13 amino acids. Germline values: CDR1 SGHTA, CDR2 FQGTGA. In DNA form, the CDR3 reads TGTGCCAGCAGCTTACTCGTGAACACTGAAGCTTTCTTT. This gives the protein CASSLLVNTEAFF.

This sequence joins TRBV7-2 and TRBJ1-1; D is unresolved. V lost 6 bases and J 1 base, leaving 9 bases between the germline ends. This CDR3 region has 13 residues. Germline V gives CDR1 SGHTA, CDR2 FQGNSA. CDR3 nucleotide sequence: TGTGCCAGCAGACCCGGAAAGAACACTGAAGCTTTCTTT. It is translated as CASRPGKNTEAFF.

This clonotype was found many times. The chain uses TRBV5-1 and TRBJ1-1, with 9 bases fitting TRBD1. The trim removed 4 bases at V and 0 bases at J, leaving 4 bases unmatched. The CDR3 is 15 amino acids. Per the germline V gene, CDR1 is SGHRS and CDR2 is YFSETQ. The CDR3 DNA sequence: TGCGCCAGCAGCGGGGGACAGGGTTTGAACACTGAAGCTTTCTTT. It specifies CASSGGQGLNTEAFF.

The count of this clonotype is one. The CDR3 reads CASRRGQGFLSTDTQYF. The CDR3 DNA is TGTGCCAGCAGACGGGGACAGGGGTTCTTAAGCACAGATACGCAGTATTTT. The gene calls are TRBV6-5 and TRBJ2-3; 10 bases map to TRBD1. V shed 6 bases, J shed 0 bases, and the junction held 9 bases outside the gene matches. The CDR3 consists of 17 residues. CDR1 and CDR2 (germline): MNHEY, SVGAGI.

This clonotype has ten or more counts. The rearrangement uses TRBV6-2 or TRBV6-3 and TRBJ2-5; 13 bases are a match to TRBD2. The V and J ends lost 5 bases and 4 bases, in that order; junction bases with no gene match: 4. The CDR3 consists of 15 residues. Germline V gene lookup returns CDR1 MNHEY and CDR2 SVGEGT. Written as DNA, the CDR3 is TGTGCCAGCAGTGCCGGGACTAGCGGGGTAGAGACCCAGTACTTC. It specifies CASSAGTSGVETQYF.

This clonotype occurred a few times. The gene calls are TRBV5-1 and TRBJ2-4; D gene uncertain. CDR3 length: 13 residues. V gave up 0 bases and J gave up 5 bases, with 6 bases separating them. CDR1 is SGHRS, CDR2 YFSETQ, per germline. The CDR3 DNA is TGCGCCAGCAGCTTGGTTGGCGAAAACATTCAGTACTTC. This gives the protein CASSLVGENIQYF.

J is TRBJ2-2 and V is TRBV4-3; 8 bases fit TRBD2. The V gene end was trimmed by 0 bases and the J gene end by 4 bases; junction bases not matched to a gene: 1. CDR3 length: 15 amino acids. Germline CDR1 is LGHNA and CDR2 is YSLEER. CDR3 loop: CASSQESGGTGELFF. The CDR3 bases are TGCGCCAGCAGCCAAGAGAGCGGGGGCACCGGGGAGCTGTTTTTT.

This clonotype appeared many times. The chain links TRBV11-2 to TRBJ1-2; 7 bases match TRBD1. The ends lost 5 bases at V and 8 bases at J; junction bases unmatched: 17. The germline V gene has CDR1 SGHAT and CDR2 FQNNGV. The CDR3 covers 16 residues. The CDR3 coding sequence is TGTGCCAGCAGCCCCTGGGCCTCCAGGGGGAGTGACGGCTACACCTTC. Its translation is CASSPWASRGSDGYTF. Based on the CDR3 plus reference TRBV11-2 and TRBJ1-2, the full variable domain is EAGVAQSPRYKIIEKRQSVAFWCNPISGHATLYWYQQILGQGPKLLIQFQNNGVVDDSQLPKDRFSAERLKGVDSTLKIQPAKLEDSAVYLCASSPWASRGSDGYTFGSGTRLTVV.

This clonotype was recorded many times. CDR3 protein: CSARDSGDSQETQYF. The CDR3 DNA reads as TGCAGTGCTAGAGATTCGGGGGACAGTCAAGAGACCCAGTACTTC. The V gene is TRBV20-1, the J gene TRBJ2-5; D is perhaps TRBD1 (7 bases). Germline V gene data show CDR1 as DFQATT and CDR2 as SNEGSKA (reference sequence). The CDR3 contains 15 residues. V lost 0 bases and J 2 bases, leaving 13 bases between the germline ends.

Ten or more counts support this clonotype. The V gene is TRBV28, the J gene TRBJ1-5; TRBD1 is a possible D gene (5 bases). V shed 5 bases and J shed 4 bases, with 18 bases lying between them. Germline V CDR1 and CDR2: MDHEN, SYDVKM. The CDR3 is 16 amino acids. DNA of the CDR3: TGTGCCAGCAGTCCCCCAGCGAGGCAGGGTAATCAGCCCCAGCATTTT. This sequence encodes CASSPPARQGNQPQHF.

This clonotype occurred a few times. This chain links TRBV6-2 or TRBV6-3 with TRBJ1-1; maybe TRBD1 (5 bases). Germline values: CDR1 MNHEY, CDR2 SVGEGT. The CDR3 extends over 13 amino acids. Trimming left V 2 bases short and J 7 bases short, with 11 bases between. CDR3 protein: CASSYARVVEAFF. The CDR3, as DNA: TGTGCCAGCAGTTACGCCAGGGTGGTTGAAGCTTTCTTT.

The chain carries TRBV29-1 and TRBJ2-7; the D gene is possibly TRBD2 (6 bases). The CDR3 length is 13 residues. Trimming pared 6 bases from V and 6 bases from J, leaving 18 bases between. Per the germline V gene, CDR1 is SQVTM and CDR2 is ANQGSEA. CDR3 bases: TGCAGCGTCAAACGGGACTTGTCGGGCGAGCAGTACTTC. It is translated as CSVKRDLSGEQYF.

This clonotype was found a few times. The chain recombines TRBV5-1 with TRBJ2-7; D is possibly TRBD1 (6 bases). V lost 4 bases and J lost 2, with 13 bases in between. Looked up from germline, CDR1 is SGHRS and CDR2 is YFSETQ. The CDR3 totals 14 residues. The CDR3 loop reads CASSLRTETYEQYF. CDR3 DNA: TGCGCCAGCAGCCTCAGGACAGAAACCTACGAGCAGTACTTC.

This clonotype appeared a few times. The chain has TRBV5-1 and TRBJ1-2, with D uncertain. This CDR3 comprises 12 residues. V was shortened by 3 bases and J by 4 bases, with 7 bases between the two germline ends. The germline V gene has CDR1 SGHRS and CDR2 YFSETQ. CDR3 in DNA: TGCGCCAGCAGCTCCCCGCCCTATGGCTACACCTTC. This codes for CASSSPPYGYTF.

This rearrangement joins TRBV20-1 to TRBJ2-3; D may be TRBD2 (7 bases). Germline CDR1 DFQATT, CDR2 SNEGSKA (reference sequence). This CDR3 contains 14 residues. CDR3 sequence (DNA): TGCAGGGCCGGAGGGGGGGGCCCCTTCGATACGCAGTATTTT. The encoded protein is CRAGGGGPFDTQYF.

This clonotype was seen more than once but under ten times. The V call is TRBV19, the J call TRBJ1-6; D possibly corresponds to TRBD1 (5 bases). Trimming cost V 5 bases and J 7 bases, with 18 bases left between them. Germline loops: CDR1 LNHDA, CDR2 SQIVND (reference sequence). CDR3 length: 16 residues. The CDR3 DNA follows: TGTGCCAGTAGTGAACGGGCCGGGACTCCGAATTCACCCCTCCACTTT. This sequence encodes CASSERAGTPNSPLHF.